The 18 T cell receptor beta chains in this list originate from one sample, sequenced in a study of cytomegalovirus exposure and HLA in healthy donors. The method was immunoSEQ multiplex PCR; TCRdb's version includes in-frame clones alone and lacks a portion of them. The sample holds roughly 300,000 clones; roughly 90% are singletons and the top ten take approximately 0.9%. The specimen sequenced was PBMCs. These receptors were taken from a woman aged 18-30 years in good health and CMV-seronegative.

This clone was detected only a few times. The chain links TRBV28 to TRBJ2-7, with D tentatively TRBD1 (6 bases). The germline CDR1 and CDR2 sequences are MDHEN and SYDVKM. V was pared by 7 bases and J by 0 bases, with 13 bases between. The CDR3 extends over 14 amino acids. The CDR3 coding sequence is TGTGCCAGCAAGAGAACAGGGTCCTCCTACGAGCAGTACTTC. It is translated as CASKRTGSSYEQYF.

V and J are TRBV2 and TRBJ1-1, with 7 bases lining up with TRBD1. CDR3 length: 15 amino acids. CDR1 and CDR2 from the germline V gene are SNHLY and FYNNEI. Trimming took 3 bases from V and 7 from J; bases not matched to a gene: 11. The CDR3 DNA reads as TGTGCCAGCAGTGACCTGAAACTCGGGACAGTTGAAGCTTTCTTT. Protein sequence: CASSDLKLGTVEAFF.

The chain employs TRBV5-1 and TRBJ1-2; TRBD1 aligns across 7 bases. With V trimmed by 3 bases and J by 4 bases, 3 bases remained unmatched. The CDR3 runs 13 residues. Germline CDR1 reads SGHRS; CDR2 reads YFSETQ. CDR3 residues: CASSSGTAYGYTF. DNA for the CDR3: TGCGCCAGCAGCTCCGGGACAGCCTATGGCTACACCTTC. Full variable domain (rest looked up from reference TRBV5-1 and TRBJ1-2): KAGVTQTPRYLIKTRGQQVTLSCSPISGHRSVSWYQQTPGQGLQFLFEYFSETQRNKGNFPGRFSGRQFSNSRSEMNVSTLELGDSALYLCASSSGTAYGYTFGSGTRLTVV.

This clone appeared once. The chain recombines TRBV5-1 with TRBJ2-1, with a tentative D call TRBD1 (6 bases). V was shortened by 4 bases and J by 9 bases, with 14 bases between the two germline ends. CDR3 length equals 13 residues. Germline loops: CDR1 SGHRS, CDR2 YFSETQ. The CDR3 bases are TGCGCCAGCAGCGGACAGCCTTTTAGTGAGCAGTTCTTC. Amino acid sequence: CASSGQPFSEQFF.

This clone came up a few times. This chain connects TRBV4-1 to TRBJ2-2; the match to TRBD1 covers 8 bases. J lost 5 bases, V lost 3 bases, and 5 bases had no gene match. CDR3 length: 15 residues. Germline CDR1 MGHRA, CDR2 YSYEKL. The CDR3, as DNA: TGCGCCAGCAGCCAGACAGGGGTCCTAACCGGGGAGCTGTTTTTT. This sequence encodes CASSQTGVLTGELFF.

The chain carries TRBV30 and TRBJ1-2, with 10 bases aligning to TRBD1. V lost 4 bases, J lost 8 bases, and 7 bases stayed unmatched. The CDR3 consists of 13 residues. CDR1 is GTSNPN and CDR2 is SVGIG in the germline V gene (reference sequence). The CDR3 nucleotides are TGTGCCTGGAATCGACAGGGGGCGGGGGGCTACACCTTC. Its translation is CAWNRQGAGGYTF.

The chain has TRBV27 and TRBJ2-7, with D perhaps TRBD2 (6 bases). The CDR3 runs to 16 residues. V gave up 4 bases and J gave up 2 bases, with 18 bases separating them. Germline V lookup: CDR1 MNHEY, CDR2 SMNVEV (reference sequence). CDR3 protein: CASSSSGDRRAYEQYF. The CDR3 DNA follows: TGTGCCAGCAGTTCTAGTGGGGATAGGAGGGCCTACGAGCAGTACTTC.

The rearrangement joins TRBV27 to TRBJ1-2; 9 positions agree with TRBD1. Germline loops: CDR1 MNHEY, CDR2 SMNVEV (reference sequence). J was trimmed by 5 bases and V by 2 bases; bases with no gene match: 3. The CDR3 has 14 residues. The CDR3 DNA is TGTGCCAGCAGTTTAGGGGGACAGGGATATGGCTACACCTTC. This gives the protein CASSLGGQGYGYTF.

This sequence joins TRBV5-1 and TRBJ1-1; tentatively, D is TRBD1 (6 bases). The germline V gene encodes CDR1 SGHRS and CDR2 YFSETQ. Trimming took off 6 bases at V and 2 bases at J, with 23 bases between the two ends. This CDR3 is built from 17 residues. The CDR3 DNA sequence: TGCGCCAGCACCCCTGGGCCTTTGACAGGCCGAAACACTGAAGCTTTCTTT. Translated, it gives CASTPGPLTGRNTEAFF. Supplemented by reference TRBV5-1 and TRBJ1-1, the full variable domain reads KAGVTQTPRYLIKTRGQQVTLSCSPISGHRSVSWYQQTPGQGLQFLFEYFSETQRNKGNFPGRFSGRQFSNSRSEMNVSTLELGDSALYLCASTPGPLTGRNTEAFFGQGTRLTVV.

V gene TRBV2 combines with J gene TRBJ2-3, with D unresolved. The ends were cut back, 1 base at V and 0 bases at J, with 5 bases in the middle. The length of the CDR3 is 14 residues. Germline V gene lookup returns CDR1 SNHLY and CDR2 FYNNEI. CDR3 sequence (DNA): TGTGCCAGCAGTGAAGAACAGAGCACAGATACGCAGTATTTT. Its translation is CASSEEQSTDTQYF. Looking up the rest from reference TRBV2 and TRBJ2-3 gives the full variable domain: EPEVTQTPSHQVTQMGQEVILRCVPISNHLYFYWYRQILGQKVEFLVSFYNNEISEKSEIFDDQFSVERPDGSNFTLKIRSTKLEDSAMYFCASSEEQSTDTQYFGPGTRLTVL.

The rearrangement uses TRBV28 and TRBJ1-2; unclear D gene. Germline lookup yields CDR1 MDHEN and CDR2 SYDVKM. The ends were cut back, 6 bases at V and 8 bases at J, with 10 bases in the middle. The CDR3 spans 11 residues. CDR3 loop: CASRLSNGYTF. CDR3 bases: TGTGCCAGCAGACTGAGCAACGGCTACACCTTC.

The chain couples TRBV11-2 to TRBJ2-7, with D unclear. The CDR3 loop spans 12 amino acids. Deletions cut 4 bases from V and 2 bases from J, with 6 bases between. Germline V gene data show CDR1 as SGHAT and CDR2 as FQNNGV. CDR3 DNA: TGTGCCAGCAGCTCGAACACCTACGAGCAGTACTTC. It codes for CASSSNTYEQYF.

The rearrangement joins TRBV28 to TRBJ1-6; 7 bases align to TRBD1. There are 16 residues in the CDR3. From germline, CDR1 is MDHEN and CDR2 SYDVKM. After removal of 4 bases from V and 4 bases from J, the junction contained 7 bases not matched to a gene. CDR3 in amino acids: CASSSDRAQYNSPLHF. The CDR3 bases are TGTGCCAGCAGTTCCGACAGGGCCCAGTATAATTCACCCCTCCACTTT.

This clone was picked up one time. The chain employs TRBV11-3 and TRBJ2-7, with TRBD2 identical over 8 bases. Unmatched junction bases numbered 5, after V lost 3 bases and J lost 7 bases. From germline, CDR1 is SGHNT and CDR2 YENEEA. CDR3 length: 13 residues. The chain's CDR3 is CASSFVSGGEQYF. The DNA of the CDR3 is TGTGCCAGCAGCTTTGTGTCGGGAGGGGAGCAGTACTTC.

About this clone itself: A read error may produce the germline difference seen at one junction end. The CDR3 protein is CASSTSDRATTF. Written as DNA, the CDR3 is TGTGCCAGCAGCACCTCCGACAGGGCGACGACTTTC. This chain connects TRBV27 to TRBJ1-2, with 7 bases fitting TRBD1. This CDR3 is 12 amino acids long. Germline lookup yields CDR1 MNHEY and CDR2 SMNVEV (reference sequence).

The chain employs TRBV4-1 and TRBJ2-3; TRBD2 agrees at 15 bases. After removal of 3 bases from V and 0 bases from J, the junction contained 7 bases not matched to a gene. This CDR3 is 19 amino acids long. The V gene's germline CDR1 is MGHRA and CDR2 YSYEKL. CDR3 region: CASSHGLAGGTTSTDTQYF. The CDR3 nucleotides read TGCGCCAGCAGCCATGGACTAGCGGGAGGGACAACTAGCACAGATACGCAGTATTTT.

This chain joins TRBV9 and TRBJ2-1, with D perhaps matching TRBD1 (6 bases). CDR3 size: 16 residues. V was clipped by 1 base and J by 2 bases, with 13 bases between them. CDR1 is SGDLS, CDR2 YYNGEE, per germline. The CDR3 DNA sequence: TGTGCCAGCAGCGTATATCTGGGGGCGACCTACAATGAGCAGTTCTTC. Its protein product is CASSVYLGATYNEQFF.

The CDR3 nucleotides are TGCAGCGTAGACAGACACGATGAAGCTTTCTTT. It is translated as CSVDRHDEAFF. The chain links TRBV29-1 to TRBJ1-1; a possible D gene is TRBD1 (5 bases). CDR1 SQVTM and CDR2 ANQGSEA come from the germline V gene. V lost 6 bases and J 7 bases, leaving 12 bases between the germline ends. There are 11 residues in the CDR3.